These T cell receptor beta chains were read from a single sample in a study of T and B cells in COVID-19 patients. TCRdb passed the multiplex PCR reads through MiXCR, listing each CDR3 protein once. The repertoire consists of roughly 9,500 distinct CDR3 sequences, with around 30% occurring once and the leading ten covering under 30%. The sample was blood. Receptor source: a human donor who had recovered from COVID-19. The CDR3 runs from the conserved cysteine through the conserved F or W. A D gene is named only where the DNA matches it firmly. Not every row has a clone size; where given, it reads once, few, many or a size class.

>many|TRBV10-3|.|TRBJ2-6
CAISTLSGANVLTF
TGTGCCATCAGTACCCTCTCTGGGGCCAACGTCCTGACTTTC
>medium-sized|TRBV12-3/TRBV12-4|.|TRBJ2-7
CASSLQLQGRKGYEQYF
TGTGCCAGCAGTCTTCAATTACAGGGCCGAAAGGGCTACGAGCAGTACTTC
>medium-sized|TRBV12-3/TRBV12-4|.|TRBJ2-5
CASRQQGRQETQYF
TGTGCCAGCAGACAACAGGGTCGACAAGAGACCCAGTACTTC
>.|TRBV6-6|TRBD1|TRBJ2-7
CASSWTGGESYEQYF
TGTGCCAGCAGTTGGACAGGGGGCGAATCCTACGAGCAGTACTTC
>few|TRBV6-2/TRBV6-3|.|TRBJ2-3
CASKLVASTDTQYF
TGTGCCAGCAAATTGGTGGCTAGCACAGATACGCAGTATTTT
>.|TRBV19|.|TRBJ2-2
CASRLVGASTGELFF
TGTGCCAGTAGGTTGGTGGGGGCGAGCACCGGGGAGCTGTTTTTT
>medium-sized|TRBV5-4|TRBD2|TRBJ2-5
CASSRLAGGQETQYF
TGTGCCAGCAGCAGACTAGCGGGAGGCCAAGAGACCCAGTACTTC
>medium-sized|TRBV29-1|.|TRBJ1-1
CSALGGGTEAFF
TGCAGCGCCCTCGGGGGGGGCACTGAAGCTTTCTTT
>.|TRBV28|.|TRBJ1-3
CASIKPQGNTIYF
TGTGCCAGCATCAAACCCCAGGGAAACACCATATATTTT
>medium-sized|TRBV29-1|.|TRBJ2-7
CSVESGAGAAYEQYF
TGCAGCGTTGAGTCTGGGGCAGGCGCGGCCTACGAGCAGTACTTC
>once|TRBV6-5|TRBD1|TRBJ2-7
CASSSLKDRSSYEQYF
TGTGCCAGCAGTTCCCTAAAGGACAGGAGCTCCTACGAGCAGTACTTC
>medium-sized|TRBV6-2/TRBV6-3|TRBD2|TRBJ2-1
CASSFLGGANEQFF
TGTGCCAGCAGTTTCCTCGGGGGGGCGAATGAGCAGTTCTTC
>few|TRBV6-2/TRBV6-3|TRBD1|TRBJ1-2
CASNTGVYGYTF
TGTGCCAGCAATACAGGGGTCTATGGCTACACCTTC
>few|TRBV20-1|.|TRBJ2-7
CSASESYEQYF
TGCAGTGCCAGTGAGTCCTACGAGCAGTACTTC
>.|TRBV7-8|.|TRBJ1-4
CASSLMSGEKLFF
TGTGCCAGCAGCTTAATGTCAGGGGAAAAACTGTTTTTT
>.|TRBV5-6|TRBD1|TRBJ2-2
CASSLQGGANTGELFF
TGTGCCAGCAGCTTACAGGGGGGCGCGAACACCGGGGAGCTGTTTTTT
>.|TRBV20-1|TRBD2|TRBJ2-5
CSAHFESGRETQYF
TGCAGTGCACACTTTGAAAGCGGGAGGGAGACCCAGTACTTC
>few|TRBV6-5|TRBD1|TRBJ1-5
CASSTGQGSQPQHF
TGTGCCAGCAGTACGGGACAGGGGAGTCAGCCCCAGCATTTT
>few|TRBV7-6|.|TRBJ2-7
CASSLDQLEQYF
TGTGCCAGCAGCTTAGACCAACTCGAGCAGTACTTC
>medium-sized|TRBV12-3/TRBV12-4|.|TRBJ2-5
CASSLGETQYF
TGTGCCAGCAGTTTAGGTGAGACCCAGTACTTC
>medium-sized|TRBV29-1|.|TRBJ2-1
CSVLREDSYNEQFF
TGCAGCGTCCTTCGGGAAGATTCCTACAATGAGCAGTTCTTC
>few|TRBV13|TRBD1|TRBJ1-2
CASSPLTGGNYGYTF
TGTGCCAGCAGCCCTTTGACAGGGGGTAACTATGGCTACACCTTC
>many|TRBV5-4|.|TRBJ2-5
CASSRPSSEQETQYF
TGTGCCAGCAGCCGGCCGTCTAGCGAACAAGAGACCCAGTACTTC
>.|TRBV7-9|.|TRBJ1-4
CASSDFTGHEKLFF
TGTGCCAGCAGCGACTTTACAGGCCATGAAAAACTGTTTTTT
>.|TRBV27|TRBD1|TRBJ1-5
CASSAETGGSNQPQHF
TGTGCCAGCAGTGCCGAGACAGGGGGTAGCAATCAGCCCCAGCATTTT